Below, 9 T cell receptor beta chains from the same sample are listed, as sequenced in a study of cytomegalovirus exposure and HLA in healthy donors. PCR was performed using 60 Vbeta and 13 Jbeta primers. Assay: immunoSEQ multiplex PCR; the TCRdb copy retains only in-frame clones and omits some. The repertoire consists of about 92,000 clones, with approximately 80% occurring once and the leading ten covering roughly 2%. Material for sequencing was PBMCs. These receptors all come from a man between 18 and 35 years old in good health and CMV-seronegative.

J is TRBJ2-1 and V is TRBV10-3; 13 bases fit TRBD2. Germline-derived CDR1 and CDR2 are ENHRY and SYGVKD. Trimming at V came to 4 bases and at J to 10 bases, leaving 13 bases not matched to a gene. The CDR3 runs 17 residues. CDR3 amino acids: CAISALELAGGRGEQFF. The CDR3 DNA reads TGTGCCATCAGTGCGCTCGAACTAGCGGGGGGGCGGGGAGAGCAGTTCTTC.

The rearrangement uses TRBV7-6 and TRBJ1-5; D unresolved. Trimming took off 4 bases at V and 4 bases at J, with 8 bases between the two ends. This CDR3 comprises 13 residues. The V gene's germline CDR1 is SGHVS and CDR2 FNYEAQ. The CDR3 DNA sequence: TGTGCCAGCAGCTCCGCGGGGAATCAGCCCCAGCATTTT. Amino acids: CASSSAGNQPQHF. The full variable domain, in which reference TRBV7-6 and TRBJ1-5 provide the parts outside the CDR3, is GAGVSQSPRYKVTKRGQDVALRCDPISGHVSLYWYRQALGQGPEFLTYFNYEAQQDKSGLPNDRFSAERPEGSISTLTIQRTEQRDSAMYRCASSSAGNQPQHFGDGTRLSIL.

The CDR3 region has the DNA TGTGCTAGTGGTTTTCGCAGCGGGGGGCTAATGAAACAGTTCTTC. As protein: CASGFRSGGLMKQFF. The rearrangement uses TRBV12-5 and TRBJ2-1, with TRBD2 matching 9 bases. CDR3 length: 15 amino acids. Germline CDR1 LGHNT, CDR2 FRNRAP. V was clipped by 3 bases and J by 13 bases; unmatched bases: 13.

The V gene is TRBV15, the J gene TRBJ2-6; 16 nucleotides line up with TRBD2. CDR1 is LNHNV and CDR2 is YYDKDF in the germline V gene (reference sequence). The length of the CDR3 is 22 residues. The ends lost 5 bases at V and 0 bases at J; junction bases unmatched: 13. CDR3 amino acids: CATSSPGTSGGDYLSGANVLTF. The CDR3 DNA is TGTGCCACCAGCTCGCCCGGGACTAGCGGGGGGGACTATCTCTCTGGGGCCAACGTCCTGACTTTC.

This sequence joins TRBV10-3 and TRBJ2-5; TRBD2 is a possible D gene (7 bases). The assigned J gene may be wrong: the sequence end matches TRBJ2-7 better. CDR1 and CDR2 from the germline V gene are ENHRY and SYGVKD. The CDR3 extends over 15 amino acids. The CDR3 sequence: CAIRGAAGDRYEQYF. CDR3 DNA sequence: TGTGCCATCCGGGGGGCGGCGGGGGATCGATACGAGCAGTACTTC.

This clone has just a few counts. The chain links TRBV12-5 to TRBJ2-5; 15 bases align to TRBD2. The V segment lost 5 bases and the J segment 5 bases; nucleotides outside the gene matches: 6. CDR1 and CDR2 (germline): LGHNT, FRNRAP. The length of the CDR3 is 16 residues. This CDR3 is CASGPGLAGGLETQYF. The CDR3 coding sequence is TGTGCTAGTGGTCCGGGACTAGCGGGGGGTTTGGAGACCCAGTACTTC. The variable domain in full, with the rest retrieved from reference TRBV12-5 and TRBJ2-5, is DARVTQTPRHKVTEMGQEVTMRCQPILGHNTVFWYRQTMMQGLELLAYFRNRAPLDDSGMPKDRFSAEMPDATLATLKIQPSEPRDSAVYFCASGPGLAGGLETQYFGPGTRLLVL.

A remark on this clone: The same CDR3 arises from other DNA sequences in this sample as well. The chain links TRBV27 to TRBJ1-2; the D gene is possibly TRBD1 (5 bases). CDR3 length equals 12 residues. Germline-derived CDR1 and CDR2 are MNHEY and SMNVEV (reference sequence). V lost 2 bases, J lost 4 bases, and 5 bases lay in between. The CDR3 bases are TGTGCCAGCAGTTTACAGGGCTATGGCTACACCTTC. Translation gives CASSLQGYGYTF.

This chain joins TRBV7-2 and TRBJ1-2, with a possible D match to TRBD1 (6 bases). V gave up 1 base and J gave up 7 bases, with 13 bases separating them. This CDR3 is built from 14 residues. Germline V gene sequence: CDR1 SGHTA, CDR2 FQGNSA. The CDR3 sequence: CASSLVQGMTGYTF. Written as DNA, the CDR3 is TGTGCCAGCAGCTTAGTTCAGGGGATGACTGGCTACACCTTC.

The chain combines TRBV6-4 with TRBJ2-7, with 11 bases aligning to TRBD1. V trimming: 5 bases; J trimming: 0 bases; junction bases outside the gene matches: 6. CDR1 and CDR2 (germline): MRHNA, SNTAGT. CDR3 length: 16 residues. CDR3 DNA: TGTGCCAGCAGTCCCGGACAGGGGGCACGCTCCTACGAGCAGTACTTC. Its translation: CASSPGQGARSYEQYF.